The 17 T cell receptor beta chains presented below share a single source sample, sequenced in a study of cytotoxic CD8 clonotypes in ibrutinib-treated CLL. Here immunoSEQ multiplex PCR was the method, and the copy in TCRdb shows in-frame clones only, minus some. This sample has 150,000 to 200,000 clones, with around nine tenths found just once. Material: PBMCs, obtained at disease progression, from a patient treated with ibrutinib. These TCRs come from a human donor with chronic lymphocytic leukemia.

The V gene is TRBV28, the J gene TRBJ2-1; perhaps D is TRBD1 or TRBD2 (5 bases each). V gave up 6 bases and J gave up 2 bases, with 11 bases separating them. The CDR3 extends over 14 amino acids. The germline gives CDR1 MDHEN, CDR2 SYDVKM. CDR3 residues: CASSQPGPYNEQFF. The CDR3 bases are TGTGCCAGCAGCCAACCGGGACCCTACAATGAGCAGTTCTTC.

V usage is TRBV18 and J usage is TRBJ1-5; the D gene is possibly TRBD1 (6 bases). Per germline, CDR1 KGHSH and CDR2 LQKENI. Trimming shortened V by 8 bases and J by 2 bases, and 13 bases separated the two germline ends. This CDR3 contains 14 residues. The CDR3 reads CASAPGHGNQPQHF. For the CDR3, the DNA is TGTGCCAGCGCCCCGGGACACGGCAATCAGCCCCAGCATTTT.

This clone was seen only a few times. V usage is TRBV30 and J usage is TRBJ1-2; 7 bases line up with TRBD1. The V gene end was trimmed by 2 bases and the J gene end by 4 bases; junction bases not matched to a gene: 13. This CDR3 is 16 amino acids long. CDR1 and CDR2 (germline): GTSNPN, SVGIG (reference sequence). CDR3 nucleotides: TGTGCCTGGAGTCATAACCAACAGGGGATGGGCTATGGCTACACCTTC. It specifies CAWSHNQQGMGYGYTF.

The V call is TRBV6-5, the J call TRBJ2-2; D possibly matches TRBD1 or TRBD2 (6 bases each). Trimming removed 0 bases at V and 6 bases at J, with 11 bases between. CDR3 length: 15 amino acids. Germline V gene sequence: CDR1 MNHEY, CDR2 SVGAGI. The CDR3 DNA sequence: TGTGCCAGCAGTTACTCGGGGGGCCCGGCCGGGGAGCTGTTTTTT. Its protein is CASSYSGGPAGELFF.

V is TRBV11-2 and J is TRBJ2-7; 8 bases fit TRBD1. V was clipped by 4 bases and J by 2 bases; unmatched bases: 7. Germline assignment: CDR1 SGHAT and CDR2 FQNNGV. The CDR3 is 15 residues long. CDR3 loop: CASSYTQGAPYEQYF. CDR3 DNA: TGTGCCAGCAGCTATACCCAGGGGGCACCCTACGAGCAGTACTTC.

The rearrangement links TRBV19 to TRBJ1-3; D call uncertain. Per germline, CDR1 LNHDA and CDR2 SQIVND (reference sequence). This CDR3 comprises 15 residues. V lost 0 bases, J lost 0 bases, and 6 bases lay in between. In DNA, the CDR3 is TGTGCCAGTAGTATAGAACCAGGCTCTGGAAACACCATATATTTT. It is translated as CASSIEPGSGNTIYF.

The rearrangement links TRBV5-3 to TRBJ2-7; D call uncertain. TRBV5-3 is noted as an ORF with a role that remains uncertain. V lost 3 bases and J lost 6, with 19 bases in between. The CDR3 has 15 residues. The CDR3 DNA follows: TGTGCCAGAAGCTGGTGGGGAAAAAAGACCCCCGAGCAGTACTTC. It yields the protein CARSWWGKKTPEQYF.

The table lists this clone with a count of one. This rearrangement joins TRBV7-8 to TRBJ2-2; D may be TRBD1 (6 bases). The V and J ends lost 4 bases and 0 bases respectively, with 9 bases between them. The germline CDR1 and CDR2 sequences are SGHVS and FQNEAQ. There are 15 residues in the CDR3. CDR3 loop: CASSYRTANTGELFF. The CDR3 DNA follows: TGTGCCAGCAGCTATAGGACAGCGAACACCGGGGAGCTGTTTTTT.

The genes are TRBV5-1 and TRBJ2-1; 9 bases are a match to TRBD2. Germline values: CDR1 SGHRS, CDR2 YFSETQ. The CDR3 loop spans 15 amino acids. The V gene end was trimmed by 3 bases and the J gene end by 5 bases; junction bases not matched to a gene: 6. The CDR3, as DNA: TGCGCCAGCAGCTGGGGACTAGCTGCTGACAATGAGCAGTTCTTC. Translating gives CASSWGLAADNEQFF.

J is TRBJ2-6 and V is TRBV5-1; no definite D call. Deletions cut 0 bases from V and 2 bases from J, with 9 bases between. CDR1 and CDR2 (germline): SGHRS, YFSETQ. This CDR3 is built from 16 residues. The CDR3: CASSLALGTGANVLTF. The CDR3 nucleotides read TGCGCCAGCAGCTTGGCCCTGGGGACTGGGGCCAACGTCCTGACTTTC.

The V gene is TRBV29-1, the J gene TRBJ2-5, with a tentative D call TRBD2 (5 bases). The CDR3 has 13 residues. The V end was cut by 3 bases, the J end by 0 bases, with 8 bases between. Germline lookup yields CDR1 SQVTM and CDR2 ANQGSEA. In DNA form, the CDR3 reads TGCAGCGTTGACGACGGGGACCAAGAGACCCAGTACTTC. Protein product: CSVDDGDQETQYF.

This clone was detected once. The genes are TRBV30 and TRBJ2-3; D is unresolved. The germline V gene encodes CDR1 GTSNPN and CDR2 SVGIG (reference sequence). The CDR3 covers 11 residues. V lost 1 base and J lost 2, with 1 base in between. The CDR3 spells CAWSATDTQYF. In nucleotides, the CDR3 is TGTGCCTGGAGTGCCACAGATACGCAGTATTTT. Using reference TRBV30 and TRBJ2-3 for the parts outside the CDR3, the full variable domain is SQTIHQWPATLVQPVGSPLSLECTVEGTSNPNLYWYRQAAGRGLQLLFYSVGIGQISSEVPQNLSASRPQDRQFILSSKKLLLSDSGFYLCAWSATDTQYFGPGTRLTVL.

DNA for the CDR3: TGTGCCAGCAGTTTCGGAAACACCATATATTTT. Translation gives CASSFGNTIYF. The chain recombines TRBV6-5 with TRBJ1-3, with D uncertain. The CDR3 extends over 11 amino acids. Trimming took off 4 bases at V and 4 bases at J, with 2 bases between the two ends. CDR1 is MNHEY, CDR2 SVGAGI, per germline.

CDR3 sequence: CASSQGQGARTEAFF. The CDR3 DNA reads as TGCGCCAGCAGCCAGGGACAGGGGGCGCGAACTGAAGCTTTCTTT. J is TRBJ1-1 and V is TRBV5-1; TRBD1 matches at 12 bases. The CDR3 covers 15 residues. Germline trimming cut 4 bases from V and 5 bases from J; bases unmatched to any gene: 6. Per germline, CDR1 SGHRS and CDR2 YFSETQ.

CDR3 amino acids: CASSLTGGQPQHF. CDR3 DNA sequence: TGTGCCAGCAGCTTAACCGGGGGGCAGCCCCAGCATTTT. The chain uses TRBV7-3 and TRBJ1-5; the D gene is possibly TRBD1 (5 bases). V lost 0 bases and J 7 bases, leaving 7 bases between the germline ends. This CDR3 has 13 amino acids. Germline loops: CDR1 SGHTA, CDR2 FQGTGA.

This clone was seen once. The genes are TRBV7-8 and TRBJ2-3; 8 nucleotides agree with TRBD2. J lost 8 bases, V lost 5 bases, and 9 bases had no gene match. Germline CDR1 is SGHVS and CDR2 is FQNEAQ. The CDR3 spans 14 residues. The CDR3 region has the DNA TGTGCCAGCAGCCCGGGGACTAGATCGACTACGCAGTATTTT. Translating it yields CASSPGTRSTTQYF.

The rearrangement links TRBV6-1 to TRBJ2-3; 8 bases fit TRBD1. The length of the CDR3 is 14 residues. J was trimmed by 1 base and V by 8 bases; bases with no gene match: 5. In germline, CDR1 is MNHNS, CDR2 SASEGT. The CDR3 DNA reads TGTGCCAGCGTACCGACAGGGGGCACAGATACGCAGTATTTT. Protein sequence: CASVPTGGTDTQYF.